This entry lists 21 T cell receptor beta chains sequenced from one sample in a study of beta chain features in type 1 diabetes. The antigens of these receptors remain unknown. TCRB transcripts that were expressed got sequenced, as all of the isolated RNA had been reverse transcribed. TCRdb keeps only in-frame clones here, not all; method: immunoSEQ multiplex PCR. The sample records 150,000 to 180,000 clones, 10% to 13% being singletons. Study results and limitations: All four CD4+ subsets from Type 1 diabetes patients carried moderately but significantly shorter TCRB CDR3s.

Sequencing was done on a sample of central memory CD4+ T cells from blood. These receptors were taken from a man aged 25 to 40 with type 1 diabetes.

The rearrangement uses TRBV5-6 and TRBJ2-5, with TRBD2 matching 10 bases. J lost 5 bases, V lost 4 bases, and 8 bases had no gene match. Germline V gene data show CDR1 as SGHDT and CDR2 as YYEEEE. The CDR3 runs 15 residues. DNA for the CDR3: TGTGCCAGCAGCCCACTAGCGGGACGGGAGGAGACCCAGTACTTC. Protein: CASSPLAGREETQYF.

The chain employs TRBV7-2 and TRBJ2-5; D is ambiguous. The V end lost 6 bases, the J end lost 5 bases, and 4 bases lay between the germline ends. The germline V gene has CDR1 SGHTA and CDR2 FQGNSA. The CDR3 runs to 10 residues. The CDR3 region has the DNA TGTGCCAGCAGTCGGGAGACCCAGTACTTC. Encoded protein: CASSRETQYF.

As DNA, the CDR3 is TGTGCCACCAGCGCCCGGGACAGGGTCTGGGACGAGCAGTACTTC. It specifies CATSARDRVWDEQYF. The V gene is TRBV15, the J gene TRBJ2-7; 9 bases are shared with TRBD1. The CDR3 covers 15 residues. J lost 5 bases, V lost 5 bases, and 10 bases had no gene match. Germline-derived CDR1 and CDR2 are LNHNV and YYDKDF (reference sequence).

V and J are TRBV4-3 and TRBJ2-1, with D unclear. Germline assignment: CDR1 LGHNA and CDR2 YSLEER. The V and J ends lost 5 bases and 7 bases respectively, with 15 bases between them. The CDR3 sequence is 14 residues long. CDR3 in DNA: TGCGCCAGCAGCGAACAGATCGGCAGGAATGAGCAGTTCTTC. Amino acid sequence: CASSEQIGRNEQFF.

This rearrangement joins TRBV2 to TRBJ1-1; D perhaps matches TRBD1 (5 bases). Germline V gene lookup returns CDR1 SNHLY and CDR2 FYNNEI. This CDR3 is built from 14 residues. Trimming stripped 3 bases from V and 1 base from J, with 9 bases between. The CDR3 loop is CASSENRKNTEAFF. Written as DNA, the CDR3 is TGTGCCAGCAGTGAGAACAGGAAGAACACTGAAGCTTTCTTT.

The sample holds a few counts of this clone. The chain uses TRBV10-3 and TRBJ2-5; 7 nucleotides agree with TRBD2. Germline loops: CDR1 ENHRY, CDR2 SYGVKD. Trimming cost V 0 bases and J 2 bases; bases outside gene matches: 0. This CDR3 comprises 14 residues. CDR3 amino acids: CAISESGLQETQYF. The CDR3 DNA sequence: TGTGCCATCAGTGAGTCGGGACTACAAGAGACCCAGTACTTC.

This clone has just a few counts. The chain is built from TRBV29-1 and TRBJ1-1; D remains unclear. Per the germline V gene, CDR1 is SQVTM and CDR2 is ANQGSEA. The CDR3 runs to 12 residues. V gave up 8 bases and J gave up 7 bases, with 17 bases separating them. The CDR3 is CSSRVVGSEAFF. The CDR3 bases are TGCAGCTCGAGAGTCGTAGGGAGTGAAGCTTTCTTT.

There are a few counts of this clone. The gene calls are TRBV15 and TRBJ2-5; 8 bases agree with TRBD1. Germline V gene sequence: CDR1 LNHNV, CDR2 YYDKDF (reference sequence). With V trimmed by 5 bases and J by 5 bases, 7 bases remained unmatched. The CDR3 loop spans 14 amino acids. Written as DNA, the CDR3 is TGTGCCACCAGCCGCATACAGGGGGGCGAGACCCAGTACTTC. Amino acids: CATSRIQGGETQYF.

The rearrangement uses TRBV5-1 and TRBJ2-1; 9 bases are a match to TRBD1. Losses at the gene ends were 3 bases for V and 6 bases for J; bases not matched to a gene: 7. Germline values: CDR1 SGHRS, CDR2 YFSETQ. The length of the CDR3 is 15 residues. The chain's CDR3 is CASSSRQGVGNEQFF. The CDR3 coding sequence is TGCGCCAGCAGCTCCCGACAGGGGGTGGGCAATGAGCAGTTCTTC.

The CDR3 loop is CASSLNRGDIQYF. CDR3 sequence (DNA): TGTGCCAGCAGCTTGAACAGGGGGGACATTCAGTACTTC. The rearrangement uses TRBV2 and TRBJ2-4, with 8 bases lining up with TRBD1. V gave up 6 bases and J gave up 8 bases; unmatched junction bases: 6. The germline V gene encodes CDR1 SNHLY and CDR2 FYNNEI. The CDR3 runs to 13 residues.

The J gene is TRBJ2-4, the V gene TRBV5-6; D ambiguous. Germline V gene data show CDR1 as SGHDT and CDR2 as YYEEEE. The CDR3 runs to 16 residues. V shed 0 bases and J shed 0 bases, with 10 bases lying between them. The CDR3 sequence: CASSLAEELAKNIQYF. As DNA, the CDR3 is TGTGCCAGCAGCTTGGCCGAAGAGCTAGCCAAAAACATTCAGTACTTC.

This sequence joins TRBV5-4 and TRBJ2-3; D is uncertain. Germline CDR1 and CDR2: SGHNT and YYREEE (reference sequence). The length of the CDR3 is 15 residues. V was pared by 0 bases and J by 1 base, with 9 bases between. The DNA of the CDR3 is TGTGCCAGCAGCTTGGCCGGTAGTGGCACAGATACGCAGTATTTT. This gives the protein CASSLAGSGTDTQYF.

This chain uses TRBV28 with TRBJ1-1; TRBD1 aligns across 10 bases. The V gene end was trimmed by 3 bases and the J gene end by 5 bases; junction bases not matched to a gene: 9. This CDR3 spans 16 amino acids. Germline V gives CDR1 MDHEN, CDR2 SYDVKM. CDR3 nucleotide sequence: TGTGCCAGCAGTTTCCGTCCGGGACAGGGGAGGACTGAAGCTTTCTTT. Translating it yields CASSFRPGQGRTEAFF.

V and J are TRBV5-6 and TRBJ2-5; D unresolved. The germline V and J ends were trimmed by 1 base and 5 bases, with 12 bases remaining between them. The germline gives CDR1 SGHDT, CDR2 YYEEEE. The CDR3 sequence is 14 residues long. The CDR3 DNA is TGTGCCAGCAGCTTGCAAGCAGGTGGGGAGACCCAGTACTTC. Translating gives CASSLQAGGETQYF.

This clone was observed a few times. The chain recombines TRBV15 with TRBJ1-2, with 8 positions matching TRBD1. The CDR3 consists of 15 residues. The ends lost 3 bases at V and 6 bases at J; junction bases unmatched: 9. CDR1 is LNHNV and CDR2 is YYDKDF in the germline V gene (reference sequence). The CDR3 region has the DNA TGTGCCACCAGCAGGGGTCAGGGGGCGCAAGATGGCTACACCTTC. Translating gives CATSRGQGAQDGYTF.

V usage is TRBV25-1 and J usage is TRBJ1-1; TRBD1 is a possible D gene (5 bases). Trimming took off 4 bases at V and 4 bases at J, with 13 bases between the two ends. The CDR3 contains 14 residues. Germline V gene lookup returns CDR1 MGHDK and CDR2 SYGVNS. CDR3 nucleotide sequence: TGTGCCAGCAGTGCCCGGGGGAGCGTCACTGAAGCTTTCTTT. Translated: CASSARGSVTEAFF.

The CDR3: CASSQTGGRDTGELFF. CDR3 sequence (DNA): TGCGCCAGCAGCCAGACAGGGGGTCGTGACACCGGGGAGCTGTTTTTT. The V gene is TRBV4-3, the J gene TRBJ2-2; 9 bases agree with TRBD1. The V gene end was trimmed by 3 bases and the J gene end by 3 bases; junction bases not matched to a gene: 5. Germline V lookup: CDR1 LGHNA, CDR2 YSLEER. This CDR3 region has 16 residues.

The V gene is TRBV5-1, the J gene TRBJ1-2, with 7 bases identical to TRBD1. This CDR3 is built from 16 residues. CDR1 and CDR2 from the germline V gene are SGHRS and YFSETQ. After removal of 3 bases from V and 1 base from J, the junction contained 9 bases not matched to a gene. The CDR3 nucleotides read TGCGCCAGCAGCTCGGGACAGCCCGGCGGTAACTATGGCTACACCTTC. Translated: CASSSGQPGGNYGYTF.

This chain joins TRBV18 and TRBJ2-5; weak D call: TRBD2 (5 bases). Germline lookup yields CDR1 KGHSH and CDR2 LQKENI. Trimming took off 3 bases at V and 5 bases at J, with 10 bases between the two ends. CDR3 size: 13 residues. CDR3 protein: CASSPSRRETQYF. CDR3 nucleotides: TGTGCCAGCTCACCGTCGAGGAGGGAGACCCAGTACTTC.

This clone was detected only a few times. This chain links TRBV7-2 with TRBJ2-1; the D gene is possibly TRBD2 (5 bases). The CDR3 length is 12 residues. CDR1 is SGHTA, CDR2 FQGNSA, per germline. Trimming took off 4 bases at V and 8 bases at J, with 9 bases between the two ends. Here the CDR3 DNA reads TGTGCCAGCAGCTCACCGGGGTATGAGCAGTTCTTC. As protein: CASSSPGYEQFF.

The rearrangement links TRBV7-9 to TRBJ2-1; a weak D match, TRBD2 (6 bases). Germline assignment: CDR1 SEHNR and CDR2 FQNEAQ (reference sequence). Trimming cost V 1 base and J 2 bases, with 9 bases left between them. CDR3 length equals 15 residues. The CDR3 DNA reads TGTGCCAGCAGCTTAGTTAGCGGAGCCTACAATGAGCAGTTCTTC. Translated, it gives CASSLVSGAYNEQFF.